This T cell receptor (beta chain) was sequenced for a study of shared clonotypes between healthy human individuals. This CDR3 spans 13 amino acids. Germline values: CDR1 LNHDA, CDR2 SQIVND (reference sequence). V was shortened by 9 bases and J by 4 bases, with 12 bases between the two germline ends. TCRdb keeps only in-frame clones here, not all; method: immunoSEQ multiplex PCR. The table includes some 1 million clones, approximately 72% detected once. The rearrangement uses TRBV19 and TRBJ2-2, with D possibly TRBD1 on 5 matching bases. The sequenced sample consisted of memory CD4+ T cells sorted from blood. Subset noted: CD45RA-negative fraction. The TCR comes from a man between 18 and 29 years old in good health. The CDR3 DNA reads TGTGCCAGCAGACTTAGGGGCACCGGGGAGCTGTTTTTT. Its protein is CASRLRGTGELFF.